This T cell receptor (beta chain) is drawn from a study of blood T cell repertoires in COVID-19. Original data processing: Estimation of nucleated cell counts was performed using reference gene primer amplification. Libraries were prepared by immunoSEQ multiplex PCR; TCRdb keeps only in-frame clonotypes and omits some of them. V and J calls plus clone size are reproduced from that table; the DNA served to infer D and trimming. The sample contains some 90,000 clones, approximately 89% of which appear only once. This TCR was recovered from a man aged 45-60 years with acute or convalescent COVID-19. What was sequenced was peripheral blood.

The CDR3 reads CASGSYRDDGYTF. CDR3 sequence (DNA): TGTGCTAGTGGTTCCTACAGGGATGATGGCTACACCTTC. This chain links TRBV12-5 with TRBJ1-2, with TRBD1 as a possible D gene (6 bases). The CDR3 is 13 amino acids. Per the germline V gene, CDR1 is LGHNT and CDR2 is FRNRAP. With 4 bases removed from V and 6 bases from J, the gap between germline ends came to 12 bases. Filled out from reference TRBV12-5 and TRBJ1-2, the complete variable domain reads DARVTQTPRHKVTEMGQEVTMRCQPILGHNTVFWYRQTMMQGLELLAYFRNRAPLDDSGMPKDRFSAEMPDATLATLKIQPSEPRDSAVYFCASGSYRDDGYTFGSGTRLTVV.